This T cell receptor (beta chain) was captured in a study of blood T cell repertoires in COVID-19. About the research overall: The samples span acute and convalescent COVID-19 from the United States, Italy and Spain. PBMCs, B-cell-depleted T cells, or T cells provided the cDNA or gDNA that made up the material.

Under the authors' procedure: Amplification of reference gene primers was used by the study to estimate nucleated cell counts. Only in-frame clones appear in the TCRdb table, and some are missing; sequencing was by immunoSEQ multiplex PCR. V and J calls and clone size are as listed in that table; D and trimming were resolved from the DNA. Of 18,000 or so clones listed, roughly 80% are singletons. This CDR3 region has 14 residues. Germline CDR1 SGHVS, CDR2 FNYEAQ. Trimming took 2 bases from V and 1 from J, leaving 6 bases between them. The material sequenced was peripheral blood. The TCR sequence derives from an elderly man with acute or convalescent COVID-19. This chain connects TRBV7-6 to TRBJ1-3; D may be TRBD1 (5 bases). The CDR3 coding sequence is TGTGCCAGCAGCTTACAGGGTTCTGGAAACACCATATATTTT. Residues: CASSLQGSGNTIYF. Drawing the rest from reference TRBV7-6 and TRBJ1-3, the complete variable domain is GAGVSQSPRYKVTKRGQDVALRCDPISGHVSLYWYRQALGQGPEFLTYFNYEAQQDKSGLPNDRFSAERPEGSISTLTIQRTEQRDSAMYRCASSLQGSGNTIYFGEGSWLTVV.